The source of this T cell receptor beta chain is a study of shared clonotypes between healthy human individuals. Trimming took 2 bases from V and 7 from J; bases not matched to a gene: 2. This CDR3 contains 13 residues. The germline V gene has CDR1 MNHNS and CDR2 SASEGT. The assay was immunoSEQ multiplex PCR, and TCRdb's table has in-frame clones only and misses some. The sample contains some 500,000 clones, 95% to 97% of which appear only once. The chain uses TRBV6-1 and TRBJ2-1; 7 bases map to TRBD1. This receptor was taken from a woman in her thirties in good health. Sequenced: naive CD4+ T cells sorted from blood. Subset defined: CD45RA+ positively selected. CDR3 sequence (DNA): TGTGCCAGCAGTGAACCAGGGGGTAATGAGCAGTTCTTC. Translation: CASSEPGGNEQFF.